This T cell receptor (beta chain) derives from a study of TIL therapy for anti-PD-1-resistant metastatic lung cancer. Looking at the study overall: Tumors carried a median about 1.6 non-synonymous mutations per megabase.

The immunoSEQ assay was v3. Clones were read by immunoSEQ multiplex PCR, and TCRdb kept only the in-frame ones, dropping some. Of about 10,000 clones in the sample, around three fifths were seen once. Specified time point: pre-treatment sample, taken before nivolumab and TIL therapy. The tumor samples were excised metastases, mostly pleural nodules or supraclavicular lymph nodes. Germline loops: CDR1 SGHRS, CDR2 YFSETQ. Trimming cost V 3 bases and J 0 bases; bases outside gene matches: 9. The CDR3 contains 16 residues. This sample comprised tumor tissue, obtained at baseline. The TCR comes from a person aged 25-79 years with non-small cell lung cancer. The chain carries TRBV5-1 and TRBJ2-7, with 7 bases matching TRBD2. CDR3 protein: CASSSHMSGTSYEQYF. The CDR3 nucleotides read TGCGCCAGCAGCTCCCACATGAGCGGGACCTCCTACGAGCAGTACTTC.